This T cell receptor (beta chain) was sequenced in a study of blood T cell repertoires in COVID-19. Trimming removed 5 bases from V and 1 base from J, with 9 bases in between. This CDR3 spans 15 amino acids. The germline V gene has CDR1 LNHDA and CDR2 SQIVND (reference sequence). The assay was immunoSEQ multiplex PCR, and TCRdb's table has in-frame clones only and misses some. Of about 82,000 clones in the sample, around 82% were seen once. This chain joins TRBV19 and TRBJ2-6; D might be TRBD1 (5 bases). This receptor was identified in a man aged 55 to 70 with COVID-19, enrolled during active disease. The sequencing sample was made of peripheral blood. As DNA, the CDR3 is TGTGCCAGTAGTGGTGGGGCTTCTGGGGCCAACGTCCTGACTTTC. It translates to CASSGGASGANVLTF.